The clone carrying this TCR beta chain appeared once. The antigen is undetermined. This entry is derived from a study of T cell repertoires in aging, cancer and after chemotherapy. Study overall: Chronic lymphocytic leukemia patients on fludarabine- or bendamustine-based regimens gave paired samples before and after chemotherapy.

TRB rearrangements spanning V, D and J were amplified using mixed TRB-A/B primers. In TCRdb, the multiplex PCR reads were re-called with MiXCR into one record per CDR3 protein. Found here are 300 to 400 distinct CDR3 sequences, 27% of them singletons; the top ten hold around 78%. General study results and limits: Loss of evenness, beyond lost richness, contributed to age-related TCR diversity decline in cancer patients.

Amplification of TCR beta used genomic DNA extracted from peripheral blood. V was cut by 2 bases and J by 7 bases, with 10 bases left in between. This CDR3 comprises 13 residues. Germline values: CDR1 MNHNY, CDR2 SVGAGI (reference sequence). The clonotype originates from a human donor with a blood cancer. The V call is TRBV6-6, the J call TRBJ2-3; D is undetermined. Material: blood. CDR3 bases: TGTGCCAGCAGTTACGATGGCGGCTATACGCAGTATTTT. Amino acid sequence: CASSYDGGYTQYF.